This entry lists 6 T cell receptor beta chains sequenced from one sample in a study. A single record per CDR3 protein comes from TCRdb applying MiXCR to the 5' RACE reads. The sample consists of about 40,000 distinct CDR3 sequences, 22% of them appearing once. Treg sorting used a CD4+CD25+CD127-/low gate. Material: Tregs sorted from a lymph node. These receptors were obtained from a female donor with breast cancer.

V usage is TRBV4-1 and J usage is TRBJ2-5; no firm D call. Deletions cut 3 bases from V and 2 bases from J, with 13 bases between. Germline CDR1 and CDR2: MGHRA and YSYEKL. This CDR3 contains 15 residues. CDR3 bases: TGCGCCAGCAGCCATGATCCCCGGGCTCAAGAGACCCAGTACTTC. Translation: CASSHDPRAQETQYF.

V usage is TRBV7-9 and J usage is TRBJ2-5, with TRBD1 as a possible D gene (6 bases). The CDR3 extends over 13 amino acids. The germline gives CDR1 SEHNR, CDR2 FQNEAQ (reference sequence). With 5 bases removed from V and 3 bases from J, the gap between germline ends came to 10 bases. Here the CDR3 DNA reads TGTGCCAGCAGCCTCAGGGACAAAGAGACCCAGTACTTC. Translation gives CASSLRDKETQYF. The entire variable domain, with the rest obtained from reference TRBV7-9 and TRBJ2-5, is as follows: DTGVSQNPRHKITKRGQNVTFRCDPISEHNRLYWYRQTLGQGPEFLTYFQNEAQLEKSRLLSDRFSAERPKGSFSTLEIQRTEQGDSAMYLCASSLRDKETQYFGPGTRLLVL.

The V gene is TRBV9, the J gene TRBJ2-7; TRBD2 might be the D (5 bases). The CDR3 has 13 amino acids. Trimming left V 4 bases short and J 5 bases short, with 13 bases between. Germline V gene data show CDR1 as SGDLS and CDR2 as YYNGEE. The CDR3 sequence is CASSRTGSDEQYF. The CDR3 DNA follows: TGTGCCAGCAGCCGTACGGGGTCCGACGAGCAGTACTTC.

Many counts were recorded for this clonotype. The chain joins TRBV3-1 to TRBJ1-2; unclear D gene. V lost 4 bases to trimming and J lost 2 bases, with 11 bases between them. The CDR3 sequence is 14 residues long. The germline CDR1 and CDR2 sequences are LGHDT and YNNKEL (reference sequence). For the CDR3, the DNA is TGTGCCAGCAGCCTTCGGCCCGGCAACTATGGCTACACCTTC. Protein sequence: CASSLRPGNYGYTF.

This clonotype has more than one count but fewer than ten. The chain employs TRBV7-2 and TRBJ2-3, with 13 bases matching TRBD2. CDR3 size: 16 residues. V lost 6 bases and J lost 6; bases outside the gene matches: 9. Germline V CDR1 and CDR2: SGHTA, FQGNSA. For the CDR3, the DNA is TGTGCCAGCAGTCCCGGGACTAGCGGGGCCTGGGATACGCAGTATTTT. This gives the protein CASSPGTSGAWDTQYF. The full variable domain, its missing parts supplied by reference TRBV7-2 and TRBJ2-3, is GAGVSQSPSNKVTEKGKDVELRCDPISGHTALYWYRQSLGQGLEFLIYFQGNSAPDKSGLPSDRFSAERTGGSVSTLTIQRTQQEDSAVYLCASSPGTSGAWDTQYFGPGTRLTVL.

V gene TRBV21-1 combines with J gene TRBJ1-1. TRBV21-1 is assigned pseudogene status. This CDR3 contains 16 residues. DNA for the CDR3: TGTGCCAGCAGCAAATCGGCGAGGCCGCTGAACACTGAAGCTTTCTTT. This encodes CASSKSARPLNTEAFF.